The 27 T cell receptor beta chains below come from one sample, sequenced in a study of identical twins. TCRdb re-called the 5' RACE reads with MiXCR, one entry per CDR3 protein. The table has fewer than 250,000 distinct CDR3 sequences, about 7.5% seen once. These same data were also listed under a study on yellow fever vaccine responses in identical twins.

Sequences were obtained from CD8+ T cells sorted from blood. These receptors were obtained from a young woman in good health.

This rearrangement joins TRBV3-1 to TRBJ2-1; no clear D. The CDR3 runs 19 residues. Germline V gene lookup returns CDR1 LGHDT and CDR2 YNNKEL (reference sequence). V lost 0 bases to trimming and J lost 0 bases, with 18 bases between them. CDR3 DNA sequence: TGTGCCAGCAGCCAAGAGGCAAGCAGTTGGGGTAGCTCCTACAATGAGCAGTTCTTC. Its translation is CASSQEASSWGSSYNEQFF.

There are many counts of this clonotype. The rearrangement joins TRBV12-3 or TRBV12-4 to TRBJ2-1; 9 bases agree with TRBD1. The CDR3 loop spans 14 amino acids. Trimming took 5 bases from V and 6 from J; bases not matched to a gene: 5. CDR3 coding DNA: TGTGCCAGCAGTGGGACAGGGCCCGCCAATGAGCAGTTCTTC. It encodes CASSGTGPANEQFF.

This clonotype was observed at least ten times. V and J are TRBV2 and TRBJ2-1; perhaps TRBD1 as D (6 bases). Trimming took off 6 bases at V and 1 base at J, with 13 bases between the two ends. This CDR3 has 15 residues. CDR1 and CDR2 from the germline V gene are SNHLY and FYNNEI. This CDR3 is CASSNREGSYNEQFF. The CDR3 DNA is TGTGCCAGCAGCAACAGGGAAGGGTCCTACAATGAGCAGTTCTTC.

This clonotype was detected many times. The chain employs TRBV4-1 and TRBJ1-6; 9 nucleotides line up with TRBD1. Germline values: CDR1 MGHRA, CDR2 YSYEKL. V trimming: 8 bases; J trimming: 9 bases; junction bases outside the gene matches: 8. The length of the CDR3 is 14 residues. In nucleotides, the CDR3 is TGCGCCAGCGGACAGGACAGGGGTGGTTCACCCCTCCACTTT. Its protein product is CASGQDRGGSPLHF.

This clonotype was seen repeatedly, ten times or more. The rearrangement links TRBV4-1 to TRBJ1-1; weak D call: TRBD1 (5 bases). Germline lookup yields CDR1 MGHRA and CDR2 YSYEKL. The length of the CDR3 is 15 residues. Between the trimmed V and J ends, which lost 0 bases and 4 bases, there was a span of 12 bases. The DNA of the CDR3 is TGCGCCAGCAGCCAAGATTGGGACGGGAGCACTGAAGCTTTCTTT. Translated, it gives CASSQDWDGSTEAFF.

The genes are TRBV14 and TRBJ2-5; 9 nucleotides line up with TRBD2. The J segment lost 6 bases and the V segment lost 2 bases, leaving 7 bases of the junction unmatched. Germline V lookup: CDR1 SGHDN, CDR2 FVKESK. This CDR3 has 15 amino acids. The chain's CDR3 is CASSQLAGKAQTQYF. CDR3 sequence (DNA): TGTGCCAGCAGCCAACTAGCGGGAAAAGCGCAGACCCAGTACTTC. Full variable domain (outside the CDR3, taken from reference TRBV14 and TRBJ2-5): EAGVTQFPSHSVIEKGQTVTLRCDPISGHDNLYWYRRVMGKEIKFLLHFVKESKQDESGMPNNRFLAERTGGTYSTLKVQPAELEDSGVYFCASSQLAGKAQTQYFGPGTRLLVL.

There are many counts of this clonotype. This sequence joins TRBV2 and TRBJ2-2; D might be TRBD2 (6 bases). The CDR3 runs to 14 residues. V shed 4 bases and J shed 4 bases, with 10 bases lying between them. Looked up from germline, CDR1 is SNHLY and CDR2 is FYNNEI. CDR3 bases: TGTGCCAGCAGTGCCGGGGACTCCACCGGGGAGCTGTTTTTT. Amino acid sequence: CASSAGDSTGELFF.

This clonotype was detected only a few times. The chain uses TRBV12-3 or TRBV12-4 and TRBJ2-2; D call uncertain. The CDR3 loop spans 14 amino acids. V gave up 8 bases and J gave up 5 bases, with 15 bases separating them. The CDR3 loop is CASSFSVQTGELFF. The CDR3 DNA is TGTGCCAGCTCTTTTTCGGTCCAGACCGGGGAGCTGTTTTTT.

This clonotype was recorded at least ten times. V and J are TRBV4-1 and TRBJ2-3; unclear D gene. V shed 4 bases and J shed 3 bases, with 8 bases lying between them. Looked up from germline, CDR1 is MGHRA and CDR2 is YSYEKL. The CDR3 has 13 amino acids. The CDR3 sequence: CASSPGLTDTQYF. The CDR3 DNA reads TGCGCCAGCAGCCCCGGATTGACAGATACGCAGTATTTT.

Many counts were recorded for this clonotype. This chain joins TRBV20-1 and TRBJ2-3; 10 bases line up with TRBD1. V lost 3 bases, J lost 5 bases, and 8 bases stayed unmatched. This CDR3 region has 15 residues. CDR1 and CDR2 (germline): DFQATT, SNEGSKA (reference sequence). The CDR3 protein is CSASGPGQGVDTQYF. CDR3 DNA: TGCAGTGCTAGTGGCCCCGGACAGGGGGTAGATACGCAGTATTTT.

Ten or more counts support this clonotype. The J gene is TRBJ2-7, the V gene TRBV5-6; tentatively, D is TRBD2 (6 bases). The germline V gene encodes CDR1 SGHDT and CDR2 YYEEEE. V lost 4 bases and J lost 5, with 10 bases in between. This CDR3 spans 12 amino acids. The CDR3 reads CASSPGDHEQYF. The CDR3, as DNA: TGTGCCAGCAGCCCGGGGGACCACGAGCAGTACTTC.

This clonotype has ten or more counts. The chain is built from TRBV12-3 or TRBV12-4 and TRBJ2-3; possibly TRBD1 for D (5 bases). This CDR3 comprises 14 residues. The germline V and J ends were trimmed by 7 bases and 3 bases, with 14 bases remaining between them. CDR3 DNA: TGTGCCAGCACCCCCCGGACACTAACAGATACGCAGTATTTT. Protein: CASTPRTLTDTQYF.

The J gene is TRBJ1-2, the V gene TRBV24-1; D perhaps matches TRBD1 (6 bases). Looked up from germline, CDR1 is KGHDR and CDR2 is SFDVKD. Trimming removed 4 bases at V and 5 bases at J, with 13 bases between. CDR3 length equals 14 residues. The CDR3 sequence: CATSDSGTQYGYTF. In DNA, the CDR3 is TGTGCCACCAGTGACTCCGGGACACAGTATGGCTACACCTTC.

The chain has TRBV11-2 and TRBJ2-5; no clear D. Germline V gene data show CDR1 as SGHAT and CDR2 as FQNNGV. V was clipped by 1 base and J by 9 bases, with 15 bases between them. The CDR3 runs to 14 residues. The CDR3 is CASSLGGQQRAQYF. CDR3 coding DNA: TGTGCCAGCAGCTTAGGGGGTCAACAAAGGGCCCAGTACTTC.

This clonotype has a count of ten or more. This rearrangement joins TRBV15 to TRBJ2-2; tentatively, D is TRBD2 (7 bases). This CDR3 has 15 amino acids. Deletions cut 3 bases from V and 3 bases from J, with 11 bases between. The germline V gene encodes CDR1 LNHNV and CDR2 YYDKDF (reference sequence). CDR3 in DNA: TGTGCCACCAGCAGTGGAGGGGGGGACACCGGGGAGCTGTTTTTT. Protein: CATSSGGGDTGELFF.

J is TRBJ2-7 and V is TRBV10-3; D is undetermined. V gave up 0 bases and J gave up 3 bases, with 9 bases separating them. Germline-derived CDR1 and CDR2 are ENHRY and SYGVKD. The length of the CDR3 is 14 residues. CDR3: CAISESGPIYEQYV. The CDR3 nucleotides are TGTGCCATCAGTGAGTCAGGGCCGATCTACGAGCAGTACGTC.

V gene TRBV2 combines with J gene TRBJ2-5; tentatively, D is TRBD1 (5 bases). In germline, CDR1 is SNHLY, CDR2 FYNNEI. The CDR3 extends over 12 amino acids. Trimming took off 7 bases at V and 4 bases at J, with 10 bases between the two ends. CDR3 nucleotide sequence: TGTGCCAGCATGGGCGACAGAGAGACCCAGTACTTC. Amino acid sequence: CASMGDRETQYF.

This clonotype was seen repeatedly, ten times or more. V usage is TRBV2 and J usage is TRBJ2-2; D possibly corresponds to TRBD1 (5 bases). The CDR3 has 15 amino acids. Germline CDR1 is SNHLY and CDR2 is FYNNEI. Trimming cost V 1 base and J 4 bases, with 10 bases left between them. The CDR3 sequence: CASSEEGRSTGELFF. CDR3 in DNA: TGTGCCAGCAGTGAAGAGGGGCGGAGCACCGGGGAGCTGTTTTTT.

There are a few counts of this clonotype. The chain joins TRBV5-1 to TRBJ2-1, with 9 positions matching TRBD1. CDR1 is SGHRS, CDR2 YFSETQ, per germline. The CDR3 consists of 17 residues. With V trimmed by 2 bases and J by 5 bases, 11 bases remained unmatched. The chain's CDR3 is CASSFPRDRVVDNEQFF. The CDR3 region has the DNA TGCGCCAGCAGCTTCCCCCGGGACAGGGTGGTGGACAATGAGCAGTTCTTC. Full variable domain (rest looked up from reference TRBV5-1 and TRBJ2-1): KAGVTQTPRYLIKTRGQQVTLSCSPISGHRSVSWYQQTPGQGLQFLFEYFSETQRNKGNFPGRFSGRQFSNSRSEMNVSTLELGDSALYLCASSFPRDRVVDNEQFFGPGTRLTVL.

This clonotype was recorded many times. The J gene is TRBJ2-6, the V gene TRBV24-1; possibly TRBD1 for D (5 bases). V gave up 3 bases and J gave up 4 bases, with 15 bases separating them. The CDR3 runs to 17 residues. Germline V CDR1 and CDR2: KGHDR, SFDVKD. The CDR3 here is CATSDPQAPAGANVLTF. Here the CDR3 DNA reads TGTGCCACCAGTGATCCACAGGCCCCCGCCGGGGCCAACGTCCTGACTTTC.

This clonotype occurred a few times. The chain joins TRBV15 to TRBJ1-1; 7 bases align to TRBD1. The CDR3 has 19 residues. Germline V CDR1 and CDR2: LNHNV, YYDKDF (reference sequence). The ends lost 3 bases at V and 3 bases at J; junction bases unmatched: 19. CDR3 bases: TGTGCCACCAGCAGGGCTAAGATGGGGACAGCACCGGCGGACACTGAAGCTTTCTTT. It encodes CATSRAKMGTAPADTEAFF.

This clonotype was counted ten times or more. The chain has TRBV10-3 and TRBJ2-5; either TRBD1 or TRBD2 may supply D (5 bases each). The CDR3 is 17 residues long. Germline CDR1 ENHRY, CDR2 SYGVKD. V was trimmed by 0 bases and J by 2 bases, leaving 16 bases between them. Here the CDR3 DNA reads TGTGCCATCAGTGAGTCGACTCGGCAGGGACCACAAGAGACCCAGTACTTC. Translating it yields CAISESTRQGPQETQYF.

This clonotype was recorded many times. This rearrangement joins TRBV20-1 to TRBJ1-5; D possibly corresponds to TRBD1 (6 bases). Per germline, CDR1 DFQATT and CDR2 SNEGSKA (reference sequence). The CDR3 has 15 amino acids. The germline V and J ends were trimmed by 5 bases and 5 bases, with 19 bases remaining between them. This CDR3 reads CSAGEGAGVDQPQHF. Written as DNA, the CDR3 is TGCAGTGCTGGTGAAGGGGCAGGGGTTGATCAGCCCCAGCATTTT.

This clonotype occurred a few times. The chain combines TRBV6-5 with TRBJ2-4; a weak D match, TRBD2 (7 bases). Germline lookup yields CDR1 MNHEY and CDR2 SVGAGI. V shed 0 bases and J shed 8 bases, with 11 bases lying between them. The CDR3 contains 14 residues. CDR3 nucleotides: TGTGCCAGCAGTTACTCCCAGGGGAGGGACATTCAGTACTTC. It translates to CASSYSQGRDIQYF.

This clonotype was seen ten or more times. CDR3 nucleotides: TGTGCCAGCTCACCACCCGCCAGGGGGTCCTACAATGAGCAGTTCTTC. Protein product: CASSPPARGSYNEQFF. The rearrangement joins TRBV18 to TRBJ2-1, with TRBD1 identical over 7 bases. Germline loops: CDR1 KGHSH, CDR2 LQKENI. The CDR3 contains 16 residues. J gave up 1 base and V 0 bases, and 3 bases lay outside the gene matches.

This clonotype was detected many times. The chain has TRBV4-1 and TRBJ1-1; 7 bases match TRBD1. The CDR3 is 14 residues long. Germline V gene lookup returns CDR1 MGHRA and CDR2 YSYEKL. V dropped 1 base and J dropped 4; count of bases not matched to a gene: 3. CDR3 sequence reads: CASSQGDSITEAFF. CDR3 in DNA: TGCGCCAGCAGCCAAGGGGACAGCATCACTGAAGCTTTCTTT.

Many counts were recorded for this clonotype. The J gene is TRBJ2-1, the V gene TRBV5-1, with 9 bases that match TRBD2. The CDR3 has 16 amino acids. Germline V gene lookup returns CDR1 SGHRS and CDR2 YFSETQ. The trim removed 0 bases at V and 1 base at J, leaving 2 bases unmatched. CDR3 amino acids: CASSLDTSGSYNEQFF. As DNA, the CDR3 is TGCGCCAGCAGCTTGGATACTAGCGGGTCCTACAATGAGCAGTTCTTC. The full variable domain, in which reference TRBV5-1 and TRBJ2-1 provide the parts outside the CDR3, is KAGVTQTPRYLIKTRGQQVTLSCSPISGHRSVSWYQQTPGQGLQFLFEYFSETQRNKGNFPGRFSGRQFSNSRSEMNVSTLELGDSALYLCASSLDTSGSYNEQFFGPGTRLTVL.